The subject of this entry is one TCR beta chain. This record belongs to a study of long-term antiretroviral therapy in people with HIV. V lost 1 base to trimming and J lost 0 bases, with 9 bases between them. Germline loops: CDR1 SGHRS, CDR2 YFSETQ. CDR3 length equals 15 residues. Investigators performed immunoSEQ version v3.0 at survey level. Researchers set sequencing to target roughly 40,000-55,000 T-cell genomes per sample. This table comes from immunoSEQ multiplex PCR, and its TCRdb copy is limited to in-frame clones, with some not included. The repertoire includes roughly 39,000 clones, around nine tenths of them detected once, and about 4% sits in the top ten.

The sequences come from unsorted PBMCs, collected just before starting antiretroviral therapy. The chain is built from TRBV5-1 and TRBJ2-3; D not certain. This TCR derives from a woman aged 18-29 years with HIV. The chain's CDR3 is CASSLNGQSTDTQYF. The CDR3 DNA sequence: TGCGCCAGCAGCTTGAACGGTCAAAGCACAGATACGCAGTATTTT.